One sample yielded the 26 T cell receptor beta chains listed below, sequenced in a study of early T cells in non-severe SARS-CoV-2 infection. Using its own MiXCR run on the 5' RACE reads, TCRdb lists one record per CDR3 protein. This repertoire shows tens of thousands of distinct CDR3 sequences, approximately 7% found once; its top ten account for about 36%. The sequencing input was whole blood. All receptors derive from an adult who was a healthcare worker with PCR-confirmed SARS-CoV-2 infection or an uninfected control (not recorded which).

About this clonotype itself: One base away lies a much larger clone, so this may be a sequencing read error. The chain recombines TRBV7-9 with TRBJ1-5; TRBD1 is a possible D gene (5 bases). Germline lookup yields CDR1 SEHNR and CDR2 FQNEAQ (reference sequence). The CDR3 sequence is 12 residues long. CDR3 amino acids: CASSLGTQPRHF. The CDR3 DNA reads as TGTGCCAGCAGCTTAGGGACACAGCCCCGGCATTTT.

In this sample, this clonotype turned up many times. The CDR3 reads CSVAVGASTDTQYF. CDR3 nucleotide sequence: TGCAGCGTTGCTGTGGGAGCTAGCACAGATACGCAGTATTTT. J is TRBJ2-3 and V is TRBV29-1, with D possibly being TRBD2 (5 bases). V was trimmed by 4 bases and J by 0 bases, leaving 11 bases between them. CDR3 length: 14 amino acids. From germline, CDR1 is SQVTM and CDR2 ANQGSEA.

This clonotype was picked up many times. This chain joins TRBV6-2 or TRBV6-3 and TRBJ2-3; D remains ambiguous. With 6 bases removed from V and 5 bases from J, the gap between germline ends came to 9 bases. This CDR3 contains 12 residues. Looked up from germline, CDR1 is MNHEY and CDR2 is SVGEGT. The CDR3 reads CASRSLGDTQYF. The CDR3 DNA reads as TGTGCCAGCAGGTCTTTAGGAGATACGCAGTATTTT.

This clonotype was seen ten or more times. The rearrangement joins TRBV5-1 to TRBJ2-5; TRBD2 agrees at 9 bases. Germline CDR1 reads SGHRS; CDR2 reads YFSETQ. The CDR3 runs to 15 residues. J lost 2 bases, V lost 5 bases, and 7 bases had no gene match. The CDR3 region has the DNA TGCGCCAGCAGGACTAGCGGAGGCCCTCAAGAGACCCAGTACTTC. This encodes CASRTSGGPQETQYF. Variable domain in full (rest from reference TRBV5-1 and TRBJ2-5): KAGVTQTPRYLIKTRGQQVTLSCSPISGHRSVSWYQQTPGQGLQFLFEYFSETQRNKGNFPGRFSGRQFSNSRSEMNVSTLELGDSALYLCASRTSGGPQETQYFGPGTRLLVL.

Turning to this clonotype: A read error may be the cause here, since a much bigger clone is one base away. This chain links TRBV20-1 with TRBJ1-1, with TRBD1 as a possible D gene (5 bases). This CDR3 has 13 amino acids. The germline V gene encodes CDR1 DFQATT and CDR2 SNEGSKA (reference sequence). In nucleotides, the CDR3 is TGCGGTGCCAGCCTCTCGGGGGAAACTGAAGCTTTCTTT. Its translation is CGASLSGETEAFF.

The chain employs TRBV20-1 and TRBJ2-7; 15 bases are a match to TRBD2. This CDR3 region has 17 residues. Looked up from germline, CDR1 is DFQATT and CDR2 is SNEGSKA (reference sequence). Trimming cost V 4 bases and J 0 bases; bases outside gene matches: 7. The CDR3 is CSATGTSGGKSSYEQYF. Written as DNA, the CDR3 is TGCAGTGCTACAGGGACTAGCGGGGGGAAAAGCTCCTACGAGCAGTACTTC.

The genes are TRBV19 and TRBJ2-5; 12 bases map to TRBD2. Germline loops: CDR1 LNHDA, CDR2 SQIVND (reference sequence). This CDR3 is 14 amino acids long. V shed 9 bases, J shed 5 bases, and the junction held 7 bases outside the gene matches. CDR3 DNA: TGTGCCAGCATCTGGACTAGCGGGATGGAGACCCAGTACTTC. Its protein product is CASIWTSGMETQYF.

This clonotype was counted at least ten times. The rearrangement uses TRBV20-1 and TRBJ2-1; 7 positions agree with TRBD2. V shed 2 bases and J 8 bases; nucleotides not matched to a gene: 9. This CDR3 is 14 amino acids long. Germline V gives CDR1 DFQATT, CDR2 SNEGSKA (reference sequence). This CDR3 reads CSARRLSGNDEQFF. As DNA, the CDR3 is TGCAGTGCTAGACGGCTCAGCGGGAACGATGAGCAGTTCTTC.

The rearrangement joins TRBV5-4 to TRBJ2-7, with 7 bases fitting TRBD1. V was pared by 4 bases and J by 0 bases, with 4 bases of the junction left unmatched. The CDR3 is made up of 14 amino acids. In germline, CDR1 is SGHNT, CDR2 YYREEE (reference sequence). The CDR3 DNA reads TGTGCCAGCAGCCCCGGGACAGCCTCCTACGAGCAGTACTTC. It is translated as CASSPGTASYEQYF.

This clonotype was counted at least ten times. The rearrangement uses TRBV24-1 and TRBJ2-1, with TRBD2 identical over 7 bases. This CDR3 spans 13 amino acids. Per the germline V gene, CDR1 is KGHDR and CDR2 is SFDVKD. With V trimmed by 9 bases and J by 8 bases, 9 bases remained unmatched. CDR3 nucleotide sequence: TGTGCCACCCAAGGGAGGGACCTCGATGAGCAGTTCTTC. Residues: CATQGRDLDEQFF.

This clonotype was found many times. The V and J genes are TRBV29-1 and TRBJ1-2, with TRBD1 identical over 9 bases. The CDR3 extends over 17 amino acids. With 2 bases clipped from V and 0 bases from J, the junction kept 10 bases outside the gene matches. Germline V CDR1 and CDR2: SQVTM, ANQGSEA. The CDR3 region is CSVERAWDRVTNYGYTF. As DNA, the CDR3 is TGCAGCGTTGAAAGGGCGTGGGACAGGGTGACTAACTATGGCTACACCTTC.

This clonotype occurred many times. An end of the junction differs from the germline gene, which may be a read error. This sequence joins TRBV3-1 and TRBJ2-3, with a tentative D call TRBD1 (6 bases). Per germline, CDR1 LGHDT and CDR2 YNNKEL (reference sequence). This CDR3 is built from 15 residues. The CDR3 nucleotides read TGTGCCAGCAGTCAAGGGGGAAGTCACACGGATACGCAGTATTTT. Protein: CASSQGGSHTDTQYF.

The rearrangement links TRBV29-1 to TRBJ1-2, with 10 positions matching TRBD1. J gave up 7 bases and V 6 bases, and 8 bases lay outside the gene matches. Looked up from germline, CDR1 is SQVTM and CDR2 is ANQGSEA. The CDR3 length is 13 residues. The CDR3 bases are TGCAGCGTCGCCTCGGGACAGGGGCTTGGCTACACCTTC. Its protein is CSVASGQGLGYTF.

This clonotype was recorded many times. This chain connects TRBV11-2 to TRBJ2-7; 8 nucleotides align to TRBD1. Germline values: CDR1 SGHAT, CDR2 FQNNGV. This CDR3 spans 15 amino acids. J lost 6 bases, V lost 4 bases, and 11 bases had no gene match. In DNA form, the CDR3 reads TGTGCCAGCAGCTCTCTGGCCGCAGGGGGCACCGAGCAGTACTTC. It codes for CASSSLAAGGTEQYF.

This clonotype showed up many times. This chain links TRBV12-3 or TRBV12-4 with TRBJ2-5; D gene unclear. The CDR3 is 11 residues long. Trimming stripped 5 bases from V and 1 base from J, with 2 bases between. The CDR3 DNA is TGTGCCAGCAGTCGCCAAGAGACCCAGTACTTC. This encodes CASSRQETQYF.

V gene TRBV7-2 combines with J gene TRBJ1-2; 7 bases fit TRBD1. The trim removed 3 bases at V and 0 bases at J, leaving 13 bases unmatched. The length of the CDR3 is 18 residues. Germline assignment: CDR1 SGHTA and CDR2 FQGNSA. In DNA form, the CDR3 reads TGTGCCAGCAGCTTTGGCGGGACAGCGTCCTTAGCTAACTATGGCTACACCTTC. It codes for CASSFGGTASLANYGYTF.

This clonotype came up many times. The chain has TRBV12-3 or TRBV12-4 and TRBJ1-3, with D tentatively TRBD1 (6 bases). With 3 bases removed from V and 1 base from J, the gap between germline ends came to 22 bases. The CDR3 covers 19 residues. The DNA of the CDR3 is TGTGCCAGCAGTTTTGGCCCGAGACAGGTCCTATTTTCTGGAAACACCATATATTTT. It encodes CASSFGPRQVLFSGNTIYF.

This clonotype was detected ten times or more. The chain links TRBV18 to TRBJ1-3, with D unclear. The CDR3 sequence is 14 residues long. The V end was cut by 4 bases, the J end by 2 bases, with 9 bases between. CDR1 and CDR2 (germline): KGHSH, LQKENI. CDR3 amino acids: CASSLAATGNTIYF. In DNA, the CDR3 is TGTGCCAGCTCACTGGCAGCAACTGGAAACACCATATATTTT.

This rearrangement joins TRBV7-6 to TRBJ1-2; D might be TRBD1 (5 bases). CDR3 size: 15 residues. The germline V gene encodes CDR1 SGHVS and CDR2 FNYEAQ. V lost 1 base and J lost 1, with 10 bases in between. This chain's CDR3 is CASSLGRGINYGYTF. The CDR3 bases are TGTGCCAGCAGCTTAGGACGGGGGATTAACTATGGCTACACCTTC.

This chain links TRBV28 with TRBJ2-1; 10 bases fit TRBD1. V lost 4 bases and J lost 5; bases outside the gene matches: 2. The CDR3 runs to 14 residues. The V gene's germline CDR1 is MDHEN and CDR2 SYDVKM. This CDR3 is CASSWDRGDNEQFF. CDR3 coding DNA: TGTGCCAGCAGTTGGGACAGGGGAGACAATGAGCAGTTCTTC.

The sample holds many counts of this clonotype. The chain couples TRBV30 to TRBJ2-1; D call uncertain. The CDR3 runs 16 residues. Trimming took 0 bases from V and 4 from J, leaving 16 bases between them. CDR1 GTSNPN and CDR2 SVGIG come from the germline V gene (reference sequence). CDR3 in DNA: TGTGCCTGGAGTGTACTCTCTATGAATACTTACAATGAGCAGTTCTTC. Translation: CAWSVLSMNTYNEQFF.

Many counts were recorded for this clonotype. CDR3 nucleotides: TGCGCCAGCAGCTCCGGGTCACACACCGGGGAGCTGTTTTTT. This codes for CASSSGSHTGELFF. The chain recombines TRBV5-1 with TRBJ2-2; D gene unclear. V lost 3 bases and J lost 3, with 9 bases in between. This CDR3 region has 14 residues. The germline CDR1 and CDR2 sequences are SGHRS and YFSETQ.

This clonotype occurred many times. V usage is TRBV6-6 and J usage is TRBJ2-7; 10 positions match TRBD1. V trimming: 5 bases; J trimming: 7 bases; junction bases outside the gene matches: 8. The CDR3 runs 14 residues. The germline V gene encodes CDR1 MNHNY and CDR2 SVGAGI (reference sequence). CDR3 residues: CASSRQTGGYEQYF. The CDR3 DNA is TGTGCCAGCAGTCGACAGACAGGGGGCTATGAGCAGTACTTC.

This clonotype was counted ten times or more. The rearrangement uses TRBV18 and TRBJ2-4; perhaps TRBD1 as D (5 bases). Germline loops: CDR1 KGHSH, CDR2 LQKENI. The CDR3 consists of 14 residues. The ends were cut back, 3 bases at V and 4 bases at J, with 10 bases in the middle. The CDR3: CASSPPTVKNIQYF. DNA for the CDR3: TGTGCCAGCTCACCGCCGACAGTTAAAAACATTCAGTACTTC. The full variable domain, completed using reference TRBV18 and TRBJ2-4, is NAGVMQNPRHLVRRRGQEARLRCSPMKGHSHVYWYRQLPEEGLKFMVYLQKENIIDESGMPKERFSAEFPKEGPSILRIQQVVRGDSAAYFCASSPPTVKNIQYFGAGTRLSVL.

This clonotype has a count of ten or more. This chain connects TRBV7-9 to TRBJ2-1; TRBD1 agrees at 9 bases. Germline-derived CDR1 and CDR2 are SEHNR and FQNEAQ (reference sequence). V gave up 1 base and J gave up 7 bases; unmatched junction bases: 17. The CDR3 has 19 residues. The CDR3 DNA sequence: TGTGCCAGCAGCTTAGGGGGACAGGGCTTCAACACCGGGCCAAATGAGCAGTTCTTC. Amino acid sequence: CASSLGGQGFNTGPNEQFF.

The sample holds many counts of this clonotype. The chain is built from TRBV3-1 and TRBJ2-1; the match to TRBD2 covers 11 bases. This CDR3 comprises 14 residues. Germline V gene lookup returns CDR1 LGHDT and CDR2 YNNKEL (reference sequence). V dropped 1 base and J dropped 9; count of bases not matched to a gene: 2. The CDR3 DNA follows: TGTGCCAGCAGCCAAGGGGGACTAGCGGCTGAGCAGTTCTTC. This sequence encodes CASSQGGLAAEQFF.